Included here is one TCR beta chain sequence, with context. The data were taken from a study of control samples from healthy donors and cancer patients. Only in-frame clones appear in the TCRdb table, and some are missing; sequencing was by immunoSEQ multiplex PCR. This table lists about 190,000 clones. The source is a woman in her 30s in good health. Sequenced: blood.

This CDR3 is CASSEGASGSSGANVLTF. CDR3 DNA sequence: TGTGCCAGCAGTGAAGGGGCTAGCGGGAGCTCTGGGGCCAACGTCCTGACTTTC. This chain joins TRBV2 and TRBJ2-6; the match to TRBD2 covers 10 bases. The CDR3 is made up of 18 amino acids. From germline, CDR1 is SNHLY and CDR2 FYNNEI. V shed 1 base, J shed 0 bases, and the junction held 3 bases outside the gene matches.